Below are 11 T cell receptor beta chains sequenced from a single sample in a study of metastatic and nonmetastatic thyroid tumors. TCRdb re-clonotyped the PCR reads via MiXCR. There are about 16,000 clones in the sample; roughly 23% occur only once, and 9.5% to 13% lies in the top ten. All patients reached thyroid surgery having received no treatment beforehand. The sample comprised blood. The receptor set was obtained from a male donor with papillary thyroid cancer or a benign thyroid nodule (not recorded which). Some clones in this sample may be carry-over from other donors' samples.

This clone was counted ten times or more. This sequence joins TRBV7-3 and TRBJ2-3; 7 bases fit TRBD2. The CDR3 is 16 amino acids. CDR1 and CDR2 from the germline V gene are SGHTA and FQGTGA. The V segment lost 5 bases and the J segment 6 bases; nucleotides outside the gene matches: 14. CDR3 residues: CASSPFHQVGGDTQYF. Here the CDR3 DNA reads TGTGCCAGCAGCCCATTTCACCAGGTCGGGGGGGATACGCAGTATTTT. Full variable domain (missing parts from reference TRBV7-3 and TRBJ2-3): GAGVSQTPSNKVTEKGKYVELRCDPISGHTALYWYRQSLGQGPEFLIYFQGTGAADDSGLPNDRFFAVRPEGSVSTLKIQRTERGDSAVYLCASSPFHQVGGDTQYFGPGTRLTVL.

In its sample, this clone was seen many times. V is TRBV19 and J is TRBJ2-7; TRBD1 matches at 8 bases. The V gene's germline CDR1 is LNHDA and CDR2 SQIVND (reference sequence). V lost 6 bases and J lost 3; bases outside the gene matches: 10. CDR3 size: 15 residues. CDR3 loop: CASSPLGTGLYEQYF. The CDR3 DNA sequence: TGTGCCAGTAGCCCCCTCGGGACAGGACTCTACGAGCAGTACTTC.

Concerning this clone: At one end, the junction sequence differs from germline, possibly due to a read error. This chain connects TRBV6-5 to TRBJ1-3; D is uncertain. This CDR3 comprises 16 residues. Per germline, CDR1 MNHEY and CDR2 SVGAGI. The CDR3 is CAISSLGRAVGNTIYF. The CDR3 bases are TGTGCCATCAGTTCCCTGGGGAGGGCGGTAGGAAACACCATATATTTT.

This rearrangement joins TRBV30 to TRBJ1-5; D is undetermined. The V gene lost 2 bases and the J gene lost 1 base, with 9 bases spanning the gap. There are 14 residues in the CDR3. CDR1 GTSNPN and CDR2 SVGIG come from the germline V gene (reference sequence). CDR3 in amino acids: CAWSNDLSNQPQHF. The DNA for the CDR3 is TGTGCCTGGAGTAACGACCTAAGCAATCAGCCCCAGCATTTT.

Comment on this clone: Germline is not matched at one junction end, which may reflect a read error. The chain carries TRBV12-3 or TRBV12-4 and TRBJ2-7; the match to TRBD2 covers 9 bases. The CDR3 consists of 15 residues. The CDR3 nucleotides are TGCGCCAGCAGATCAGGGACTAGCTATCCCTACGAGCAGTACTTC. Amino acid sequence: CASRSGTSYPYEQYF.

Within the sample, this clone is medium-sized (0.01 to 0.1%). The CDR3 reads CASTWSLRDSYEQYF. CDR3 DNA sequence: TGTGCCAGCACCTGGTCCCTTAGAGATTCCTACGAGCAGTACTTC. The chain combines TRBV6-1 with TRBJ2-7; D call uncertain. The CDR3 covers 15 residues. Trimming shortened V by 7 bases and J by 1 base, and 17 bases separated the two germline ends. The V gene's germline CDR1 is MNHNS and CDR2 SASEGT.

By share, this clone ranks as medium-sized. The chain links TRBV20-1 to TRBJ2-1, with TRBD2 identical over 7 bases. This CDR3 has 16 amino acids. CDR1 is DFQATT, CDR2 SNEGSKA, per germline (reference sequence). The junction had 11 bases not matched to a gene; V was cut back by 0 bases and J by 6 bases. The CDR3 DNA reads TGCAGTGCTAGAGATCCGACGGCGGGAGTCGCCAATGAGCAGTTCTTC. It specifies CSARDPTAGVANEQFF.

The sample holds a few counts of this clone. The chain links TRBV29-1 to TRBJ2-7, with 10 bases fitting TRBD1. Germline trimming cut 1 base from V and 3 bases from J; bases unmatched to any gene: 0. The CDR3 is 13 residues long. The germline V gene encodes CDR1 SQVTM and CDR2 ANQGSEA. CDR3 region: CSVEGTGGYEQYF. Written as DNA, the CDR3 is TGCAGCGTTGAAGGGACAGGGGGCTACGAGCAGTACTTC.

This clone occurred a few times. The chain joins TRBV6-1 to TRBJ1-2, with D hard to call. V was cut by 6 bases and J by 4 bases, with 12 bases left in between. Germline loops: CDR1 MNHNS, CDR2 SASEGT. The CDR3 contains 13 residues. This CDR3 reads CASRGLGPYGYTF. The CDR3, as DNA: TGTGCCAGCAGAGGTCTAGGTCCCTATGGCTACACCTTC.

The table lists this clone with a count of one. This chain uses TRBV20-1 with TRBJ2-1; D gene uncertain. The V gene's germline CDR1 is DFQATT and CDR2 SNEGSKA (reference sequence). The CDR3 is 11 amino acids. V was shortened by 6 bases and J by 8 bases, with 11 bases between the two germline ends. CDR3 sequence: CSAPRPYEQFF. CDR3 coding DNA: TGCAGTGCCCCTCGTCCGTATGAGCAGTTCTTC.

This clone is medium-sized in the sample. The chain uses TRBV20-1 and TRBJ2-7; weak D call: TRBD1 (6 bases). Germline lookup yields CDR1 DFQATT and CDR2 SNEGSKA (reference sequence). CDR3 size: 14 residues. The V gene lost 1 base and the J gene lost 3 bases, with 13 bases spanning the gap. The CDR3 coding sequence is TGCAGTGCTAGAGGTGAGGACAGATACTACGAGCAGTACTTC. Protein: CSARGEDRYYEQYF.